This T cell receptor (beta chain) was retrieved from a study of cytomegalovirus exposure and HLA in healthy donors. Regarding the study as a whole: Many donors shared some public TCRs, even though most TCR sequences were rare. According to a later analysis, donors in an Asian-associated ancestry cluster reportedly had fewer N-insertions than the roughly 640-donor mean. An apparent linkage of common viral pathogens to several of the most significant clusters emerged in a later analysis. TCR beta V segments were, for the most part, productive about 87% or about 30% of the time in an earlier analysis.

A few counts support this clone. What it binds is not known. The CDR3 has 15 amino acids. J gave up 6 bases and V 4 bases, and 11 bases lay outside the gene matches. Germline V gene sequence: CDR1 MNHNY, CDR2 SVGAGI (reference sequence). A multiplex PCR was run with 60 Vbeta primers and 13 Jbeta primers. TCRdb's copy holds only in-frame clones and misses some; the assay was immunoSEQ multiplex PCR. The sample includes some 150,000 clones, approximately 9% of them seen just once. The origin of this receptor is a woman in her thirties or forties in good health and CMV-seropositive. Sequenced material: PBMCs. This chain joins TRBV6-6 and TRBJ1-1; 7 bases fit TRBD1. CDR3: CASSFHDRDNAEAFF. The CDR3 nucleotides read TGTGCCAGCAGTTTCCACGACAGGGATAACGCTGAAGCTTTCTTT.